This T cell receptor beta chain was captured by sequencing in a study of T cell responses to AZD1222 COVID-19 vaccine. Whole-study findings and limits: Close to half of spike-specific TCRs reportedly recognize unmutated variant regions.

The CDR3 loop spans 17 amino acids. CDR1 is SGHVS, CDR2 FNYEAQ, per germline. V was trimmed by 5 bases and J by 4 bases, leaving 23 bases between them. Profiled with immunoSEQ multiplex PCR; TCRdb holds only in-frame clones, not every one. The table has about 120,000 clones, 90% to 95% seen once. This clone was counted between two and nine times. The antigen remains undetermined. This chain joins TRBV7-6 and TRBJ1-1; no clear D. The source was peripheral blood, collected 28 days after the second AZD1222 dose. The receptor comes from an adult who received the AZD1222 COVID-19 vaccine. The CDR3 loop reads CASSPGRAERESTEAFF. CDR3 in DNA: TGTGCCAGCAGCCCGGGCCGAGCGGAGCGAGAGAGCACTGAAGCTTTCTTT.